What follows are 25 T cell receptor beta chains derived from one specimen sequenced in a study of control samples from healthy donors and cancer patients. The method was immunoSEQ multiplex PCR; TCRdb's version includes in-frame clones alone and lacks a portion of them. The sample has about 180,000 clones, around 94% seen once. Sample: blood. Receptors were obtained from a man aged 30 to 45 in good health.

The V and J genes are TRBV7-9 and TRBJ1-4; 7 nucleotides line up with TRBD1. J lost 1 base, V lost 5 bases, and 4 bases had no gene match. Germline V gene sequence: CDR1 SEHNR, CDR2 FQNEAQ (reference sequence). This CDR3 is built from 15 residues. CDR3 amino acids: CASSGNRGTNEKLFF. In nucleotides, the CDR3 is TGTGCCAGCAGCGGAAACAGGGGAACTAATGAAAAACTGTTTTTT.

The chain recombines TRBV19 with TRBJ1-4; a weak D match, TRBD1 (6 bases). Germline CDR1 LNHDA, CDR2 SQIVND (reference sequence). Trimming cost V 3 bases and J 7 bases, with 12 bases left between them. The CDR3 is 14 amino acids. The CDR3 DNA is TGTGCCAGTAGTATTGGTTTACAGGGTGAAAAACTGTTTTTT. It translates to CASSIGLQGEKLFF.

This sequence joins TRBV3-1 (or the pseudogene TRBV3-2) and TRBJ1-4, with D perhaps TRBD1 (5 bases). CDR3 length equals 13 residues. V was pared by 3 bases and J by 7 bases, with 9 bases between. The germline CDR1 and CDR2 sequences are LGHDT and YNNKEL (reference sequence). CDR3 in amino acids: CASSQGHFEKLFF. CDR3 nucleotide sequence: TGTGCCAGCAGCCAGGGGCACTTTGAAAAACTGTTTTTT.

J is TRBJ1-1 and V is TRBV6-6, with D possibly matching TRBD1 (5 bases). The germline V and J ends were trimmed by 10 bases and 1 base, with 10 bases remaining between them. The CDR3 has 12 amino acids. Germline loops: CDR1 MNHNY, CDR2 SVGAGI (reference sequence). CDR3 residues: CATRGQNTEAFF. CDR3 coding DNA: TGTGCCACCCGCGGACAGAACACTGAAGCTTTCTTT.

The rearrangement uses TRBV7-4 and TRBJ1-3; no firm D call. CDR1 is SGHVT and CDR2 is SQSDAQ in the germline V gene. V dropped 5 bases and J dropped 0 bases, with 14 bases sitting between them. The CDR3 has 16 amino acids. CDR3 bases: TGTGCCAGCAGCCCAGGACGGGAAAGCTCTGGAAACACCATATATTTT. Translated: CASSPGRESSGNTIYF.

The rearrangement joins TRBV5-1 to TRBJ2-7; TRBD1 matches 11 bases. Germline loops: CDR1 SGHRS, CDR2 YFSETQ. With 3 bases clipped from V and 2 bases from J, the junction kept 4 bases outside the gene matches. The CDR3 has 15 residues. CDR3 coding DNA: TGCGCCAGCAGCTATGGGACAGGGGGTACCTACGAGCAGTACTTC. Protein sequence: CASSYGTGGTYEQYF.

V and J are TRBV24-1 and TRBJ1-2, with D tentatively TRBD1 (5 bases). Germline loops: CDR1 KGHDR, CDR2 SFDVKD. The CDR3 consists of 12 residues. V was cut by 0 bases and J by 9 bases, with 7 bases left in between. The CDR3 DNA is TGTGCCACCAGTGATTTGAAGGGGAGCTACACCTTC. Its protein is CATSDLKGSYTF.

In its sample, this clone was seen a few times. The genes are TRBV7-9 and TRBJ1-1, with 10 positions matching TRBD1. Trimming removed 4 bases from V and 4 bases from J; junction bases left unmatched: 3. The germline gives CDR1 SEHNR, CDR2 FQNEAQ (reference sequence). The CDR3 totals 14 residues. The CDR3 bases are TGTGCCAGCAGCTCAAGGACAGGGGGCACTGAAGCTTTCTTT. Amino acid sequence: CASSSRTGGTEAFF.

The chain recombines TRBV3-1 (or the pseudogene TRBV3-2) with TRBJ2-7; 13 bases match TRBD2. The V segment lost 3 bases and the J segment 5 bases; nucleotides outside the gene matches: 7. In germline, CDR1 is LGHDT, CDR2 YNNKEL (reference sequence). This CDR3 contains 16 residues. CDR3 DNA: TGTGCCAGCAGCCACGGACTAGCGGGAGTCGGCCACGAGCAGTACTTC. This codes for CASSHGLAGVGHEQYF.

V usage is TRBV30 and J usage is TRBJ2-6, with no clear D. Trimming removed 5 bases at V and 2 bases at J, with 7 bases between. This CDR3 is 13 amino acids long. Germline V gene data show CDR1 as GTSNPN and CDR2 as SVGIG (reference sequence). CDR3 protein: CAWQQPGANVLTF. For the CDR3, the DNA is TGTGCCTGGCAGCAACCTGGGGCCAACGTCCTGACTTTC.

The J gene is TRBJ1-2, the V gene TRBV20-1, with 7 positions matching TRBD1. The CDR3 runs to 15 residues. V shed 3 bases and J 8 bases; nucleotides not matched to a gene: 15. CDR1 is DFQATT, CDR2 SNEGSKA, per germline (reference sequence). The DNA of the CDR3 is TGCAGTGCTAGTCAGGCAGGGGGAGTCACGCGGGGCTACACCTTC. Encoded protein: CSASQAGGVTRGYTF.

The chain combines TRBV27 with TRBJ1-4; possibly TRBD1 for D (5 bases). The CDR3 sequence is 15 residues long. V was clipped by 5 bases and J by 6 bases, with 16 bases between them. Germline V gene lookup returns CDR1 MNHEY and CDR2 SMNVEV (reference sequence). DNA of the CDR3: TGTGCCAGCAGTGCCCGGTGGGGGGGGGATGAAAAACTGTTTTTT. This translates into CASSARWGGDEKLFF.

The chain is built from TRBV10-2 and TRBJ2-1, with D unclear. The CDR3 loop spans 11 amino acids. The V gene's germline CDR1 is WSHSY and CDR2 SAAADI. V was cut by 8 bases and J by 7 bases, with 9 bases left in between. CDR3 in DNA: TGCGCCAGCGAACTGGGGAATGAGCAGTTCTTC. Protein product: CASELGNEQFF.

The table lists this clone with a count of one. The chain couples TRBV28 to TRBJ2-5; 9 bases are shared with TRBD2. V lost 4 bases to trimming and J lost 5 bases; unmatched junction nucleotides: 8. There are 15 residues in the CDR3. Germline CDR1 is MDHEN and CDR2 is SYDVKM. For the CDR3, the DNA is TGTGCCAGCAGTTCTGGCGGGAGGGCCCGGGAGACCCAGTACTTC. It encodes CASSSGGRARETQYF.

V usage is TRBV7-2 and J usage is TRBJ1-2; 7 nucleotides align to TRBD1. There are 15 residues in the CDR3. V shed 1 base, J shed 5 bases, and the junction held 7 bases outside the gene matches. CDR1 and CDR2 (germline): SGHTA, FQGNSA. The CDR3 spells CASSLGPGQQYGYTF. CDR3 coding DNA: TGTGCCAGCAGCTTAGGACCGGGACAGCAGTATGGCTACACCTTC.

The chain joins TRBV5-6 to TRBJ1-5; tentative D call: TRBD1 (6 bases). Trimming took 0 bases from V and 6 from J, leaving 10 bases between them. Germline assignment: CDR1 SGHDT and CDR2 YYEEEE. CDR3 length: 14 amino acids. This CDR3 reads CASSLGGGGQPQHF. As DNA, the CDR3 is TGTGCCAGCAGCTTGGGAGGGGGGGGTCAGCCCCAGCATTTT.

The chain links TRBV5-4 to TRBJ2-7; either TRBD1 or TRBD2 may supply D (5 bases each). Germline CDR1 reads SGHNT; CDR2 reads YYREEE (reference sequence). V dropped 5 bases and J dropped 0 bases, with 18 bases sitting between them. CDR3 length equals 16 residues. The CDR3 region is CASRLPGTVSSYEQYF. In DNA form, the CDR3 reads TGTGCCAGCAGGCTACCCGGGACGGTGAGCTCCTACGAGCAGTACTTC.

The chain carries TRBV30 and TRBJ1-5; no clear D. Between the trimmed V and J ends, which lost 0 bases and 3 bases, there was a span of 9 bases. CDR3 length equals 14 residues. Germline V gene data show CDR1 as GTSNPN and CDR2 as SVGIG (reference sequence). Here the CDR3 DNA reads TGTGCCTGGAGTGTAGGTAGGGACAATCAGCCCCAGCATTTT. Translation gives CAWSVGRDNQPQHF. Complete variable domain (other parts from reference TRBV30 and TRBJ1-5): SQTIHQWPATLVQPVGSPLSLECTVEGTSNPNLYWYRQAAGRGLQLLFYSVGIGQISSEVPQNLSASRPQDRQFILSSKKLLLSDSGFYLCAWSVGRDNQPQHFGDGTRLSIL.

The chain joins TRBV3-1 (or the pseudogene TRBV3-2) to TRBJ2-7; TRBD1 matches 10 bases. The CDR3 extends over 13 amino acids. Germline V gene sequence: CDR1 LGHDT, CDR2 YNNKEL (reference sequence). Trimming at V came to 3 bases and at J to 7 bases, leaving 3 bases not matched to a gene. The CDR3 here is CASSHGTGAEQYF. The DNA for the CDR3 is TGTGCCAGCAGCCACGGGACAGGGGCTGAGCAGTACTTC.

The chain links TRBV9 to TRBJ1-4, with a tentative D call TRBD1 (6 bases). The germline V and J ends were trimmed by 4 bases and 7 bases, with 20 bases remaining between them. The germline V gene encodes CDR1 SGDLS and CDR2 YYNGEE. This CDR3 has 16 residues. The CDR3: CASSPLTGTTSEKLFF. The CDR3 coding sequence is TGTGCCAGCAGCCCCTTAACCGGGACAACGAGTGAAAAACTGTTTTTT.

The chain employs TRBV7-9 and TRBJ2-2, with TRBD2 matching 13 bases. CDR1 SEHNR and CDR2 FQNEAQ come from the germline V gene (reference sequence). The CDR3 runs 16 residues. The J segment lost 6 bases and the V segment lost 5 bases, leaving 6 bases of the junction unmatched. CDR3 coding DNA: TGTGCCAGCAGCCAGGGACTAGCGGGAACTGCCGGGGAGCTGTTTTTT. Amino acid sequence: CASSQGLAGTAGELFF.

The chain combines TRBV7-9 with TRBJ1-1; D remains unclear. CDR1 and CDR2 (germline): SEHNR, FQNEAQ (reference sequence). This CDR3 has 13 residues. V was trimmed by 5 bases and J by 8 bases, leaving 15 bases between them. The CDR3 is CASSLDPGPEAFF. CDR3 DNA: TGTGCCAGCAGCCTAGATCCTGGTCCCGAAGCTTTCTTT.

The chain has TRBV9 and TRBJ1-3; D remains unclear. The V end lost 3 bases, the J end lost 0 bases, and 7 bases lay between the germline ends. The V gene's germline CDR1 is SGDLS and CDR2 YYNGEE. The CDR3 loop spans 14 amino acids. DNA for the CDR3: TGTGCCAGCAGCGAACAAATCTCTGGAAACACCATATATTTT. Its translation: CASSEQISGNTIYF.

The V and J genes are TRBV18 and TRBJ1-6; 7 positions match TRBD1. The V gene end was trimmed by 2 bases and the J gene end by 0 bases; junction bases not matched to a gene: 7. Per germline, CDR1 KGHSH and CDR2 LQKENI. The CDR3 extends over 18 amino acids. In nucleotides, the CDR3 is TGTGCCAGCTCACCATCGGACAGGCAGAGCTCCTATAATTCACCCCTCCACTTT. Translating gives CASSPSDRQSSYNSPLHF.

In regard to this clone: Other nucleotide sequences from this sample produce the same CDR3. J is TRBJ1-2 and V is TRBV5-1; a weak D match, TRBD1 (5 bases). The CDR3 runs 14 residues. CDR1 is SGHRS, CDR2 YFSETQ, per germline. V gave up 3 bases and J gave up 0 bases, with 9 bases separating them. The CDR3 spells CASSSRGANYGYTF. The CDR3 coding sequence is TGCGCCAGCAGCTCACGGGGGGCTAACTATGGCTACACCTTC. Full variable domain (remainder filled in from reference TRBV5-1 and TRBJ1-2): KAGVTQTPRYLIKTRGQQVTLSCSPISGHRSVSWYQQTPGQGLQFLFEYFSETQRNKGNFPGRFSGRQFSNSRSEMNVSTLELGDSALYLCASSSRGANYGYTFGSGTRLTVV.